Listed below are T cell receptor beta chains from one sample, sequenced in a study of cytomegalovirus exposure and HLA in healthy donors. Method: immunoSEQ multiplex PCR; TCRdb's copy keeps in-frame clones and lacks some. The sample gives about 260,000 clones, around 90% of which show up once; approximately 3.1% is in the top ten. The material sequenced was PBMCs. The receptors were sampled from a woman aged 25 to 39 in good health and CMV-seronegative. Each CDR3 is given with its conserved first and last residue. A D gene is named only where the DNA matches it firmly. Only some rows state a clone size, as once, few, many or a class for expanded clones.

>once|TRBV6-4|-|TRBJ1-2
CAHSIQGIYGYTF
TGTGCTCATTCGATTCAGGGCATCTATGGCTACACCTTC
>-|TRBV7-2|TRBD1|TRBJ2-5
CASSLDRGQETQYF
TGTGCCAGCAGCTTAGACAGGGGGCAAGAGACCCAGTACTTC
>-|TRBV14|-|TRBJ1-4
CASSQGTRPWEKLFF
TGTGCCAGCAGCCAAGGTACGCGGCCTTGGGAAAAACTGTTTTTT
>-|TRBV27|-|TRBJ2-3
CASSRGALSTDTQYF
TGTGCCAGCAGTAGGGGGGCCCTTAGCACAGATACGCAGTATTTT
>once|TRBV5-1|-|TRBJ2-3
CASSPGFGTDTQYF
TGCGCCAGCAGCCCTGGATTCGGCACAGATACGCAGTATTTT
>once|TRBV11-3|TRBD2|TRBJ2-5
CASSHGTSGSVETQYF
TGTGCCAGCAGCCATGGGACTAGCGGGAGTGTAGAGACCCAGTACTTC
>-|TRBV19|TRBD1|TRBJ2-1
CASSIWGQGYNEQFF
TGTGCCAGTAGTATCTGGGGACAGGGGTACAATGAGCAGTTCTTC
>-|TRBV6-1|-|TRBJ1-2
CASSEGAGYGYTF
TGTGCCAGCAGTGAGGGGGCAGGCTATGGCTACACCTTC
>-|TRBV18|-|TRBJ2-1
CASSPPDGEQFF
TGTGCCAGCTCACCCCCTGACGGGGAGCAGTTCTTC
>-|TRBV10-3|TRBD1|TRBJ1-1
CAISGTGTNGSGTEAFF
TGTGCCATCAGTGGGACAGGGACGAACGGAAGCGGTACTGAAGCTTTCTTT
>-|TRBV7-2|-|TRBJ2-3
CASSLLAGDTQYF
TGTGCCAGCAGCTTGTTGGCGGGCGATACGCAGTATTTT
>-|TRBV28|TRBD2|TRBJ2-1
CASNVGREAYNEQFF
TGTGCCAGCAACGTCGGGAGGGAAGCCTACAATGAGCAGTTCTTC
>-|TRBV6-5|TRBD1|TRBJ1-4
CASRRTGDSRFGLFF
TGTGCCAGCAGACGTACAGGGGACAGTCGCTTTGGACTGTTTTTT
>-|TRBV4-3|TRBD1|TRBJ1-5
CASSQDRGTGGNQPQHF
TGCGCCAGCAGCCAAGATCGTGGGACAGGGGGAAATCAGCCCCAGCATTTT
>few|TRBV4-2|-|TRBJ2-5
CASSQAPIEETQYF
TGTGCCAGCAGCCAAGCTCCAATCGAAGAGACCCAGTACTTC
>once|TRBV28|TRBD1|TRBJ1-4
CASSQGGRGTEKLFF
TGTGCCAGCAGCCAAGGTGGCAGGGGGACCGAAAAACTGTTTTTT
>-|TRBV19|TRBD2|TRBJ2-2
CASIASGRQSGELFF
TGTGCCAGTATTGCTAGCGGGAGACAATCCGGGGAGCTGTTTTTT
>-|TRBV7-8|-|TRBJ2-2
CASSLLGGNTGELFF
TGTGCCAGCAGCTTACTGGGGGGGAACACCGGGGAGCTGTTTTTT
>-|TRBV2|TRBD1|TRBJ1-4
CASSVTGGEKLFF
TGTGCCAGCAGTGTCACAGGGGGCGAAAAACTGTTTTTT
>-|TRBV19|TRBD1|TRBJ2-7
CASRGPYEQYF
TGTGCCAGCAGGGGGCCCTACGAGCAGTACTTC
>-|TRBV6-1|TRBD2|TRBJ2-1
CASSVRLAGGANGYNEQFF
TGTGCCAGCAGTGTAAGACTAGCGGGAGGAGCAAATGGGTACAATGAGCAGTTCTTC
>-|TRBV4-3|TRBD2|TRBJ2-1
CASSLETSGSRGEQFF
TGCGCCAGCAGCCTGGAGACTAGCGGGAGTAGAGGTGAGCAGTTCTTC
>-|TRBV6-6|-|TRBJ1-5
CASTSGPREQPQHF
TGTGCCAGCACTTCTGGCCCGCGGGAGCAGCCCCAGCATTTT
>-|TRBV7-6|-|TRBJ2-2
CASSFDSPAVNTGELFF
TGTGCCAGCAGCTTTGACAGCCCCGCGGTGAACACCGGGGAGCTGTTTTTT
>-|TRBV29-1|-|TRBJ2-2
CSVVTATGELFF
TGCAGCGTGGTGACAGCCACCGGGGAGCTGTTTTTT
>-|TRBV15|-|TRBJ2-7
CATSRDPIHSYEQYF
TGTGCCACCAGCAGAGATCCCATTCATTCCTACGAGCAGTACTTC
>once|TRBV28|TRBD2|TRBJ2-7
CASSFPGALASGTYEQYF
TGTGCCAGCAGCTTCCCGGGGGCCCTGGCTAGCGGGACGTACGAGCAGTACTTC
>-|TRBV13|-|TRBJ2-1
CASSLGRGEQFF
TGTGCCAGCAGCTTAGGCAGGGGAGAGCAGTTCTTC
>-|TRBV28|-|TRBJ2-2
CASGLPGPGATGELFF
TGTGCCAGCGGACTTCCGGGCCCAGGGGCGACCGGGGAGCTGTTTTTT
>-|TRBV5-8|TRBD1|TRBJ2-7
CASSLRDSPAYEQYF
TGTGCCAGCAGCTTGAGGGACAGCCCAGCCTACGAGCAGTACTTC
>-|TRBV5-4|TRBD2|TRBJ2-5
CASSLRGAGGGPETQYF
TGTGCCAGCAGCTTGAGGGGAGCGGGAGGGGGTCCAGAGACCCAGTACTTC
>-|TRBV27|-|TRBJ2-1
CASSLMGRGGNEQFF
TGTGCCAGCAGTTTAATGGGGAGGGGGGGCAATGAGCAGTTCTTC
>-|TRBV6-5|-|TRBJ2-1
CASSLLGNEQFF
TGTGCCAGCAGTTTACTAGGTAATGAGCAGTTCTTC
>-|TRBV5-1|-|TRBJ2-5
CASSPGTSRETQYF
TGCGCCAGCAGCCCTGGGACATCGAGGGAGACCCAGTACTTC
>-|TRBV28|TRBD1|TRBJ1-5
CASRNMGQGDSQPQHF
TGTGCCAGCAGAAACATGGGACAGGGGGACTCTCAGCCCCAGCATTTT